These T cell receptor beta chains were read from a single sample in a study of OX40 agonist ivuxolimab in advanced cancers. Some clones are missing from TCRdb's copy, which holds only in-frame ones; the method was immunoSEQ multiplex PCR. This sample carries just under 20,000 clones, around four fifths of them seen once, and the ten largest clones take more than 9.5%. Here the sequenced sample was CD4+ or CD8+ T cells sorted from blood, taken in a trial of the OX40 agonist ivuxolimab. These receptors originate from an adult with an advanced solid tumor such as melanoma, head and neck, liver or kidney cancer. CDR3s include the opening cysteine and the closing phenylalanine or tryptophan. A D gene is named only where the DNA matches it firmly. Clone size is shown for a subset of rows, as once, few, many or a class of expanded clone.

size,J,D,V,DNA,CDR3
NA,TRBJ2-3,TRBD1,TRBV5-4,TGTGCCAGCAGCGCTGGCCCAGGGGGCTCAGATACGCAGTATTTT,CASSAGPGGSDTQYF
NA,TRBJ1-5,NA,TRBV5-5,TGTGCCAGCAGCCGTGGAGGGGGTACGGCTCAGCCCCAGCATTTT,CASSRGGGTAQPQHF
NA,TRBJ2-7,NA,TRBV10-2,TGCGCCAGCCGCGCCAGGAGGTCTCCCTACGAGCAGTACTTC,CASRARRSPYEQYF
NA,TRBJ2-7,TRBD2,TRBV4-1,TGCGCCAGCAGACCACGGACTAGCGAACGCTACGAGCAGTACTTC,CASRPRTSERYEQYF
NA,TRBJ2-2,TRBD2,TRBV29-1,TGCAGCGTTGACCTAGCGGGGAACACCGGGGAGCTGTTTTTT,CSVDLAGNTGELFF
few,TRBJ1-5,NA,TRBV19,TGTGCCAGTAGTTGGCAGCCCTATAGCAATCAGCCCCAGCATTTT,CASSWQPYSNQPQHF
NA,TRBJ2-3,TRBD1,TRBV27,TGTGCCAGCAGTCGGGACAGGGAGGTTTCAGATACGCAGTATTTT,CASSRDREVSDTQYF
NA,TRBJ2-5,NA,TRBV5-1,TGCGCCAGCAGCTTGGGTGTGGCAGAAGAACAAGAGACCCAGTACTTC,CASSLGVAEEQETQYF
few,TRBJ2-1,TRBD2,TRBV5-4,TGTGCCAGTACCTCGGGGACTAGCGGGAAATATTCCTACAATGAGCAGTTCTTC,CASTSGTSGKYSYNEQFF
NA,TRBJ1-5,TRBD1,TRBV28,TGTGCCAGCAGTTTCCCCACGACAGGGGTCAGCAATCAGCCCCAGCATTTT,CASSFPTTGVSNQPQHF
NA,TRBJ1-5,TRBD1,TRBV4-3,TGCGCCAGCAGCCAAGGACAGGGCGGCAATCAGCCCCAGCATTTT,CASSQGQGGNQPQHF
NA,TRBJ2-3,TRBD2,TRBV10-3,TGTGCCATCGGTGGTACTAGCGGTATTGAAGAGGATACGCAGTATTTT,CAIGGTSGIEEDTQYF
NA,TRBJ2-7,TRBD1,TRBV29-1,TGCAGCGTAGATTCCGGGACAGGGTGGAACGAGCAGTACTTC,CSVDSGTGWNEQYF
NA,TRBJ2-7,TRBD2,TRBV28,TGTGCCAGCAGAGCGGGGGGGGGCGATCCCTCCTACGAGCAGTACTTC,CASRAGGGDPSYEQYF
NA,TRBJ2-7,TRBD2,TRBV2,TGTGCCAGCAGTGGACTAGCTGCTATCTACGAGCAGTACTTC,CASSGLAAIYEQYF
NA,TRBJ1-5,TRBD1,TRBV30,TGTGCCTGGAGTTTATCGACAGGGGGATATCAGCCCCAGCATTTT,CAWSLSTGGYQPQHF
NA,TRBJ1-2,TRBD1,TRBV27,TGTGCCAGCAGTGTCGGGACAGGCGTTGGCTACACCTTC,CASSVGTGVGYTF
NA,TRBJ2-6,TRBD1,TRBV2,TGTGCCAGCAGTGAATTACCGGGACAGGGGGCTGGGGCCAACGTCCTGACTTTC,CASSELPGQGAGANVLTF
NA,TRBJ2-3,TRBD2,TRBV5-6,TGTGCCAGCAGCTTGGCTGGCGGGAGGAGCACAGATACGCAGTATTTT,CASSLAGGRSTDTQYF
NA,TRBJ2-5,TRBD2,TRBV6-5,TGTGCCAGCAGTTACGGGGCGGGAGTTGGGCAAGAGACCCAGTACTTC,CASSYGAGVGQETQYF
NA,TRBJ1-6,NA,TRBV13,TGTGCCAGCAGCTTAGGACAGGGTTATAATTCACCCCTCCACTTT,CASSLGQGYNSPLHF
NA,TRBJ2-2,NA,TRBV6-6,TGTGCCAGCACCCCAGGGCCGAACACCGGGGAGCTGTTTTTT,CASTPGPNTGELFF
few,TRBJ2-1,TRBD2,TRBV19,TGTGCCAGTAGTGTCAAGCGGGGAGCACACAATGAGCAGTTCTTC,CASSVKRGAHNEQFF
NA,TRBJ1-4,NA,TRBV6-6,TGTGCCAGCAGTTACACATTCGCAACTAATGAAAAACTGTTTTTT,CASSYTFATNEKLFF
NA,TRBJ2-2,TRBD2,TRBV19,TGTGCCAGTAGTATACTAGCGGGAGCGTACACCGGGGAGCTGTTTTTT,CASSILAGAYTGELFF
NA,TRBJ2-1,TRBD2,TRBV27,TGTGCCAGCAGTTGGGACTACCCGAGCTCCTACAATGAGCAGTTCTTC,CASSWDYPSSYNEQFF
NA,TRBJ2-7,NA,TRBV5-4,TGTGCCAGCAGCCCCGTCGCAGGGAGTGGCTACGAGCAGTACTTC,CASSPVAGSGYEQYF
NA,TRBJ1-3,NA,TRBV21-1,TGTGCCAGCAGCCCGCTCGGACCCGGAAACACCATATATTTT,CASSPLGPGNTIYF
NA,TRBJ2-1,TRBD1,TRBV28,TGTGCCAGCAGAGTTTCTAGGGGACAGTTGGACAATGAGCAGTTCTTC,CASRVSRGQLDNEQFF
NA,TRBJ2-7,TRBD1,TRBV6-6,TGTGCCAGCAGTGATACAGGGGCCCACGAGCAGTACTTC,CASSDTGAHEQYF
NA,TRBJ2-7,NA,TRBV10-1,TGCGCCAGCTTCCGACACCATAGCGAGCAGTACTTC,CASFRHHSEQYF